Presented here are 20 T cell receptor beta chains from one specimen sequenced in a study of PD-1 blockade in mismatch repair-deficient tumors. The data were produced by immunoSEQ multiplex PCR, yet TCRdb's version contains in-frame clones alone and is incomplete. The sample includes fewer than 100,000 clones, about 84% of them seen just once. The sequences come from peripheral blood, collected 12 weeks after starting pembrolizumab. The receptor set was obtained from an adult with mismatch repair-deficient cancer.

The CDR3 nucleotides read TGTGCCAGCAGTGATGGGACGGCGTATAGCAATCAGCCCCAGCATTTT. Protein product: CASSDGTAYSNQPQHF. The chain combines TRBV6-1 with TRBJ1-5, with D possibly being TRBD1 (5 bases). This CDR3 spans 16 amino acids. CDR1 is MNHNS and CDR2 is SASEGT in the germline V gene. Trimming took off 3 bases at V and 0 bases at J, with 12 bases between the two ends.

This clone was observed a handful of times. The chain joins TRBV7-3 to TRBJ2-1; 10 positions match TRBD2. Trimming took 5 bases from V and 4 from J; bases not matched to a gene: 2. Germline values: CDR1 SGHTA, CDR2 FQGTGA. The CDR3 has 14 amino acids. In DNA form, the CDR3 reads TGTGCCAGCAGCCGGACTAGCGGTTACAATGAGCAGTTCTTC. Translation: CASSRTSGYNEQFF.

This clone was observed a few times. The chain uses TRBV11-1 and TRBJ1-5; no clear D gene. The CDR3 covers 15 residues. Germline CDR1 and CDR2: SGHAT and FQDESV (reference sequence). Trimming cost V 1 base and J 2 bases, with 9 bases left between them. CDR3 sequence: CASSLGRSGNQPQHF. CDR3 nucleotides: TGTGCCAGCAGCTTAGGACGGTCAGGCAATCAGCCCCAGCATTTT.

The chain couples TRBV5-1 to TRBJ1-2; D remains unclear. V was clipped by 2 bases and J by 2 bases, with 10 bases between them. Germline assignment: CDR1 SGHRS and CDR2 YFSETQ. The CDR3 totals 14 residues. In nucleotides, the CDR3 is TGCGCCAGCAGCTTTCAACCGGGAAACTATGGCTACACCTTC. Protein product: CASSFQPGNYGYTF. Full variable domain (missing parts from reference TRBV5-1 and TRBJ1-2): KAGVTQTPRYLIKTRGQQVTLSCSPISGHRSVSWYQQTPGQGLQFLFEYFSETQRNKGNFPGRFSGRQFSNSRSEMNVSTLELGDSALYLCASSFQPGNYGYTFGSGTRLTVV.

This sequence joins TRBV6-1 and TRBJ2-1; D gene unclear. From germline, CDR1 is MNHNS and CDR2 SASEGT. The V and J ends lost 8 bases and 8 bases respectively, with 19 bases between them. This CDR3 is 14 amino acids long. For the CDR3, the DNA is TGTGCCAGCGGTAAACCCTCGAGCCGGGATGAGCAGTTCTTC. It specifies CASGKPSSRDEQFF.

The chain links TRBV25-1 to TRBJ2-1, with a possible D match to TRBD2 (6 bases). Trimming removed 5 bases from V and 7 bases from J, with 9 bases in between. Germline loops: CDR1 MGHDK, CDR2 SYGVNS. The CDR3 is 12 amino acids. Written as DNA, the CDR3 is TGTGCCAGCAGTTTTCGGGGGAATGAGCAGTTCTTC. Encoded protein: CASSFRGNEQFF.

The DNA for the CDR3 is TGTGCCAGCAGGCCAGGGACACCGGGCGTGCACTACGAGCAGTACTTC. It translates to CASRPGTPGVHYEQYF. The chain recombines TRBV27 with TRBJ2-7, with D tentatively TRBD1 (6 bases). The CDR3 covers 16 residues. Germline V CDR1 and CDR2: MNHEY, SMNVEV (reference sequence). V lost 6 bases and J lost 3, with 21 bases in between.

The chain couples TRBV5-1 to TRBJ1-2; possible D gene TRBD1, 6 bases. Germline loops: CDR1 SGHRS, CDR2 YFSETQ. The CDR3 has 15 residues. The V and J ends lost 4 bases and 3 bases respectively, with 16 bases between them. The CDR3 here is CASSRQTGMDYGYTF. The CDR3 DNA follows: TGCGCCAGCAGCCGACAAACAGGGATGGACTATGGCTACACCTTC.

This clone was observed once. V is TRBV5-4 and J is TRBJ1-3, with a weak D call TRBD1 (6 bases). CDR3 size: 14 residues. Trimming shortened V by 2 bases and J by 4 bases, and 10 bases separated the two germline ends. The V gene's germline CDR1 is SGHNT and CDR2 YYREEE (reference sequence). CDR3 sequence reads: CASSFQGPGNTIYF. DNA of the CDR3: TGTGCCAGCAGCTTTCAGGGGCCCGGAAACACCATATATTTT. Full variable domain (remainder filled in from reference TRBV5-4 and TRBJ1-3): ETGVTQSPTHLIKTRGQQVTLRCSSQSGHNTVSWYQQALGQGPQFIFQYYREEENGRGNFPPRFSGLQFPNYSSELNVNALELDDSALYLCASSFQGPGNTIYFGEGSWLTVV.

This chain joins TRBV27 and TRBJ2-1; no reliable D call. This CDR3 contains 15 residues. V was trimmed by 5 bases and J by 6 bases, leaving 17 bases between them. CDR1 is MNHEY, CDR2 SMNVEV, per germline (reference sequence). The DNA for the CDR3 is TGTGCCAGCAGTGAGCCGGTTGGTCTCGGCAATGAGCAGTTCTTC. This translates into CASSEPVGLGNEQFF.

The chain employs TRBV19 and TRBJ1-4, with D perhaps TRBD1 (5 bases). V was trimmed by 3 bases and J by 7 bases, leaving 24 bases between them. Germline V lookup: CDR1 LNHDA, CDR2 SQIVND (reference sequence). This CDR3 comprises 18 residues. The CDR3, as DNA: TGTGCCAGTAGTATTCGATTGGGGGAGGTCCGACTTGGTGAAAAACTGTTTTTT. The encoded protein is CASSIRLGEVRLGEKLFF.

J is TRBJ2-5 and V is TRBV10-1; possible D gene TRBD1, 6 bases. Trimming took 9 bases from V and 5 from J, leaving 7 bases between them. This CDR3 comprises 10 residues. CDR1 is WNHNN, CDR2 SYGVQD, per germline (reference sequence). CDR3 DNA: TGCGCCAGGGGGGCGGAGACCCAGTACTTC. Its translation: CARGAETQYF.

The CDR3 protein is CASQRGEYSGNTIYF. The CDR3 region has the DNA TGTGCCAGCCAGCGGGGGGAATACTCTGGAAACACCATATATTTT. The chain recombines TRBV7-2 with TRBJ1-3; possible D gene TRBD1, 5 bases. Germline CDR1 and CDR2: SGHTA and FQGNSA. V was pared by 8 bases and J by 0 bases, with 14 bases between. The CDR3 has 15 amino acids.

This sequence joins TRBV18 and TRBJ2-5, with a possible D match to TRBD2 (5 bases). The CDR3 loop spans 16 amino acids. V was pared by 2 bases and J by 5 bases, with 18 bases between. Per the germline V gene, CDR1 is KGHSH and CDR2 is LQKENI. CDR3 amino acids: CASSPALVTGGETQYF. The CDR3 coding sequence is TGTGCCAGCTCACCAGCCCTCGTAACTGGCGGGGAGACCCAGTACTTC.

The chain employs TRBV25-1 and TRBJ2-6; perhaps TRBD2 as D (5 bases). The CDR3 is 14 amino acids. Germline CDR1 and CDR2: MGHDK and SYGVNS. Trimming cost V 7 bases and J 2 bases, with 9 bases left between them. DNA for the CDR3: TGTGCCAGCAAAGAGAGGGCTGGGGCCAACGTCCTGACTTTC. Its translation: CASKERAGANVLTF.

The chain joins TRBV19 to TRBJ1-2; maybe TRBD1 (5 bases). The CDR3 sequence is 15 residues long. V was trimmed by 5 bases and J by 8 bases, leaving 21 bases between them. CDR1 is LNHDA and CDR2 is SQIVND in the germline V gene (reference sequence). CDR3 in DNA: TGTGCCAGTAGTGCCTCCGGGACCTATCCCGTCGGCTACACCTTC. This codes for CASSASGTYPVGYTF.

The J gene is TRBJ1-2, the V gene TRBV29-1, with D possibly being TRBD1 (6 bases). Germline V gene data show CDR1 as SQVTM and CDR2 as ANQGSEA. Trimming stripped 6 bases from V and 4 bases from J, with 15 bases between. This CDR3 has 13 residues. The CDR3 loop is CSVVQGIPYGYTF. The CDR3 DNA follows: TGCAGCGTGGTTCAGGGGATTCCCTATGGCTACACCTTC.

This clone came up once. V usage is TRBV6-6 and J usage is TRBJ2-1; TRBD2 agrees at 8 bases. CDR1 MNHNY and CDR2 SVGAGI come from the germline V gene (reference sequence). V trimming: 3 bases; J trimming: 5 bases; junction bases outside the gene matches: 3. There are 14 residues in the CDR3. This chain's CDR3 is CASSYAGGDNEQFF. Written as DNA, the CDR3 is TGTGCCAGCAGTTATGCGGGAGGTGACAATGAGCAGTTCTTC.

CDR3 region: CASSVGVGLPNEKLFF. The CDR3 nucleotides are TGTGCCAGCAGCGTAGGTGTGGGCCTTCCTAATGAAAAACTGTTTTTT. This sequence joins TRBV9 and TRBJ1-4; D is unresolved. CDR3 length: 16 residues. With 0 bases removed from V and 3 bases from J, the gap between germline ends came to 12 bases. Germline CDR1 is SGDLS and CDR2 is YYNGEE.

The chain joins TRBV2 to TRBJ1-1, with no clear D. Per the germline V gene, CDR1 is SNHLY and CDR2 is FYNNEI. CDR3 length: 12 amino acids. Trimming cost V 10 bases and J 7 bases, with 16 bases left between them. CDR3 nucleotide sequence: TGTGCCACCCGAGACGACGGGGATGAAGCTTTCTTT. Encoded protein: CATRDDGDEAFF.